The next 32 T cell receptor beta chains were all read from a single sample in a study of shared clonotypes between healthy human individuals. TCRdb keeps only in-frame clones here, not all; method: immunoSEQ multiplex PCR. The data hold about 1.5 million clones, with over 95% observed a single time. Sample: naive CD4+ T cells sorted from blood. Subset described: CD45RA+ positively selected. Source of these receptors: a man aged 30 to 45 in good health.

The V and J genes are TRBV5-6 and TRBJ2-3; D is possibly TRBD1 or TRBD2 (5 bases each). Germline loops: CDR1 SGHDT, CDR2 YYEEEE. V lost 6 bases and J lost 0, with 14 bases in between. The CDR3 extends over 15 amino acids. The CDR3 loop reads CASTHNGGSTDTQYF. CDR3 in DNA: TGTGCCAGCACCCACAATGGGGGTAGCACAGATACGCAGTATTTT. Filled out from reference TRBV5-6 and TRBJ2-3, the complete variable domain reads DAGVTQSPTHLIKTRGQQVTLRCSPKSGHDTVSWYQQALGQGPQFIFQYYEEEERQRGNFPDRFSGHQFPNYSSELNVNALLLGDSALYLCASTHNGGSTDTQYFGPGTRLTVL.

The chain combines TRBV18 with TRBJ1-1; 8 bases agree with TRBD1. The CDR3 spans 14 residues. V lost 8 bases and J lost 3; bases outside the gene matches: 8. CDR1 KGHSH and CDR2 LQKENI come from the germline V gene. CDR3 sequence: CASTPTGGDTEAFF. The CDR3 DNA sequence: TGTGCCAGCACTCCAACAGGGGGGGACACTGAAGCTTTCTTT. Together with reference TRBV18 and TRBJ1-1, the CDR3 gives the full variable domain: NAGVMQNPRHLVRRRGQEARLRCSPMKGHSHVYWYRQLPEEGLKFMVYLQKENIIDESGMPKERFSAEFPKEGPSILRIQQVVRGDSAAYFCASTPTGGDTEAFFGQGTRLTVV.

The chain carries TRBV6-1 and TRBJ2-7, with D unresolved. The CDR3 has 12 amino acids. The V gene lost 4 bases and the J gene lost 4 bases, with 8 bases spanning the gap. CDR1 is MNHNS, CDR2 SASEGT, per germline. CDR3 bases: TGTGCCAGCAGTGGTTTGGGATACGAGCAGTACTTC. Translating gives CASSGLGYEQYF.

CDR3 amino acids: CSVEVPASGNTIYF. The CDR3 DNA sequence: TGCAGCGTTGAAGTTCCAGCCTCTGGAAACACCATATATTTT. This chain joins TRBV29-1 and TRBJ1-3; D ambiguous. Germline V gene lookup returns CDR1 SQVTM and CDR2 ANQGSEA. CDR3 length equals 14 residues. V lost 1 base, J lost 0 bases, and 7 bases lay in between.

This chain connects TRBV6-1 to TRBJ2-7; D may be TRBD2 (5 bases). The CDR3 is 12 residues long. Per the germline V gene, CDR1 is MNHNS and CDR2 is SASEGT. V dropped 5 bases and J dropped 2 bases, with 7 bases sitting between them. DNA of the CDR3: TGTGCCAGCAGTCGGGAACCCTACGAGCAGTACTTC. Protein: CASSREPYEQYF.

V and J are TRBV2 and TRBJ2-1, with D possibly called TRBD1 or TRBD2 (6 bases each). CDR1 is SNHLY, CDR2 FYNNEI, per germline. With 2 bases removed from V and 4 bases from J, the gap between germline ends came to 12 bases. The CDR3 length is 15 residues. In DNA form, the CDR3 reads TGTGCCAGCAGTGAAATGGGGGGCCTATACAATGAGCAGTTCTTC. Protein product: CASSEMGGLYNEQFF.

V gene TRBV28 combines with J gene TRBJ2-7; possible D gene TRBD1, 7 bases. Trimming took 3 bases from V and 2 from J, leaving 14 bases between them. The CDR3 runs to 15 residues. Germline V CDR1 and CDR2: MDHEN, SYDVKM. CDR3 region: CASSLPRGTAYEQYF. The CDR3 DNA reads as TGTGCCAGCAGTTTGCCTCGGGGGACAGCCTACGAGCAGTACTTC.

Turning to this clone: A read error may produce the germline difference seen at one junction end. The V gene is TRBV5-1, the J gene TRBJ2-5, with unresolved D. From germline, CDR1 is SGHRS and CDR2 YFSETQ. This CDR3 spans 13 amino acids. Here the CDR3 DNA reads TGCGCCAGCAGGTTGGGAAGCCAAGAGACCCAGTACTTC. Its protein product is CASRLGSQETQYF.

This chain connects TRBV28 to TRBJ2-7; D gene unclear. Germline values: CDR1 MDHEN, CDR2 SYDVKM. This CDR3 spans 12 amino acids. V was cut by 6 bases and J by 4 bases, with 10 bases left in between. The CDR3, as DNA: TGTGCCAGCAGGTCAACCTCATACGAGCAGTACTTC. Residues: CASRSTSYEQYF. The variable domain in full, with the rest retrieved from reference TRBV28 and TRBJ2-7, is DVKVTQSSRYLVKRTGEKVFLECVQDMDHENMFWYRQDPGLGLRLIYFSYDVKMKEKGDIPEGYSVSREKKERFSLILESASTNQTSMYLCASRSTSYEQYFGPGTRLTVT.

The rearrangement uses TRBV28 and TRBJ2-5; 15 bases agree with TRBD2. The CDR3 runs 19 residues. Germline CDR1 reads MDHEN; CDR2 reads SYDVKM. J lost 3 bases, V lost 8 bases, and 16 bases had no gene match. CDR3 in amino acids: CASGFIGVRTSGREETQYF. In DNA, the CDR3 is TGTGCCAGCGGATTTATCGGGGTTCGGACTAGCGGGAGGGAAGAGACCCAGTACTTC.

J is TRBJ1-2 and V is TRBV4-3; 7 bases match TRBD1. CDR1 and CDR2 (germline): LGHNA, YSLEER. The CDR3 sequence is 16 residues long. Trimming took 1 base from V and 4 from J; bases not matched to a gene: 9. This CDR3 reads CASSQAGGGATYGYTF. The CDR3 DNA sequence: TGCGCCAGCAGCCAAGCGGGAGGGGGCGCGACCTATGGCTACACCTTC.

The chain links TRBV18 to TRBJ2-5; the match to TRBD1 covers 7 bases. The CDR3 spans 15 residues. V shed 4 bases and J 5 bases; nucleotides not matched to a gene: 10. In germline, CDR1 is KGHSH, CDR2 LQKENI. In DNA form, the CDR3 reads TGTGCCAGCTCACTTCCAGGGGGAAAAGTGGAGACCCAGTACTTC. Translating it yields CASSLPGGKVETQYF.

CDR3 in DNA: TGTGCCAGCAGGCTCCGAGGTGTGAACACTGAAGCTTTCTTT. Translating gives CASRLRGVNTEAFF. The gene calls are TRBV28 and TRBJ1-1; D unresolved. V lost 6 bases and J 0 bases, leaving 11 bases between the germline ends. This CDR3 has 14 residues. Looked up from germline, CDR1 is MDHEN and CDR2 is SYDVKM.

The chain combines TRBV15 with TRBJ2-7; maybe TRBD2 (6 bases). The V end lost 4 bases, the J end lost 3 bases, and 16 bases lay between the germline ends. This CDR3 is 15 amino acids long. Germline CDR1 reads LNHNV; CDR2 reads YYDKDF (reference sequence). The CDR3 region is CATSIRPGTYYEQYF. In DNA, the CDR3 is TGTGCCACCAGCATACGCCCGGGGACTTACTACGAGCAGTACTTC.

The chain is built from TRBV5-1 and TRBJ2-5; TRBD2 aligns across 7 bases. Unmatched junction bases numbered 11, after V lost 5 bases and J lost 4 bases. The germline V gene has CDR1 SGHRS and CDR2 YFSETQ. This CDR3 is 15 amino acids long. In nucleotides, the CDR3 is TGCGCCAGCAGGCCCACCGGCGGGAGTGGAGAGACCCAGTACTTC. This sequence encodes CASRPTGGSGETQYF.

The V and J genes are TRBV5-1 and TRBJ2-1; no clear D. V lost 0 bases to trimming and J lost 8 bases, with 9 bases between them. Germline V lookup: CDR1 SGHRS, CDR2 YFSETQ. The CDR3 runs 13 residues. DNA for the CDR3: TGCGCCAGCAGCTTGGAAGCGCTGTATGAGCAGTTCTTC. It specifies CASSLEALYEQFF. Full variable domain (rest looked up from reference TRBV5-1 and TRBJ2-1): KAGVTQTPRYLIKTRGQQVTLSCSPISGHRSVSWYQQTPGQGLQFLFEYFSETQRNKGNFPGRFSGRQFSNSRSEMNVSTLELGDSALYLCASSLEALYEQFFGPGTRLTVL.

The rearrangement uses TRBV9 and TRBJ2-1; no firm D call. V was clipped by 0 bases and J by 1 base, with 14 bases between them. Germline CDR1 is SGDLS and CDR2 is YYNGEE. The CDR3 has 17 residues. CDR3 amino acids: CASSVEVTPMSYNEQFF. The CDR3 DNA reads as TGTGCCAGCAGCGTAGAGGTCACCCCGATGTCCTACAATGAGCAGTTCTTC.

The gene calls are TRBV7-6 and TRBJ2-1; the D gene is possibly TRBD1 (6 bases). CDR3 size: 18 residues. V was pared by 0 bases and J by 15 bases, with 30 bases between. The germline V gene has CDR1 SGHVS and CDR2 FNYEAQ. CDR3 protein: CASSLAGARGLRQPNSFF. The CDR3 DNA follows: TGTGCCAGCAGCTTAGCGGGGGCCCGAGGACTTCGCCAGCCTAATTCGTTCTTC.

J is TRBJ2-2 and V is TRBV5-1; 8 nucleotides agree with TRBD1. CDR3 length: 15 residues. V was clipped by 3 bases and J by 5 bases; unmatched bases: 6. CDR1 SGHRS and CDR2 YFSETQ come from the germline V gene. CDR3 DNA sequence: TGCGCCAGCAGCTGGCCGGGACAGGCAACCGGGGAGCTGTTTTTT. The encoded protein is CASSWPGQATGELFF.

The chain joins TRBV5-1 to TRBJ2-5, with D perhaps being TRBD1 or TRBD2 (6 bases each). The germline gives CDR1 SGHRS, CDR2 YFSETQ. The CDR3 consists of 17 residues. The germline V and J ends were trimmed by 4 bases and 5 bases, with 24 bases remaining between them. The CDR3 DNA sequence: TGCGCCAGCAGCCGATTAGGTGGGGGGCTTCTTAGGGAGACCCAGTACTTC. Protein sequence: CASSRLGGGLLRETQYF.

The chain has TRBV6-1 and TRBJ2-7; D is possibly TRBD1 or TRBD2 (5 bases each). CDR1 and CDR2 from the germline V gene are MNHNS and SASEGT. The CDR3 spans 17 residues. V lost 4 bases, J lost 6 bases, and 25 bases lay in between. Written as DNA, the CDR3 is TGTGCCAGCAGTGGCATACACGGGACGGAGAGATGGGGCGAGCAGTACTTC. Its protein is CASSGIHGTERWGEQYF.

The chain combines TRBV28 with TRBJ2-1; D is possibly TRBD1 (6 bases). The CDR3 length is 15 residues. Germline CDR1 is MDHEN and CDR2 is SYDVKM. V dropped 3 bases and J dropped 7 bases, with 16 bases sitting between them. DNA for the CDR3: TGTGCCAGCAGTTTCCCGCCTCAGGGGAGAAATGAGCAGTTCTTC. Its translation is CASSFPPQGRNEQFF.

CDR3 coding DNA: TGTGCCAGCAGCCCGACAGGGAACACTGAAGCTTTCTTT. Its translation is CASSPTGNTEAFF. This rearrangement joins TRBV11-1 to TRBJ1-1, with TRBD1 as a possible D gene (6 bases). Germline CDR1 and CDR2: SGHAT and FQDESV (reference sequence). Trimming removed 5 bases from V and 1 base from J, with 8 bases in between. The CDR3 extends over 13 amino acids.

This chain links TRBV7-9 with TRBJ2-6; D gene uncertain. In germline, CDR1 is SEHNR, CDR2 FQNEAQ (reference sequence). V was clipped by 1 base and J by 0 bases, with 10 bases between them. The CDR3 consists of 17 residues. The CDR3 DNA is TGTGCCAGCAGCTTAGGTGGCTCGGGCTCTGGGGCCAACGTCCTGACTTTC. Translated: CASSLGGSGSGANVLTF.

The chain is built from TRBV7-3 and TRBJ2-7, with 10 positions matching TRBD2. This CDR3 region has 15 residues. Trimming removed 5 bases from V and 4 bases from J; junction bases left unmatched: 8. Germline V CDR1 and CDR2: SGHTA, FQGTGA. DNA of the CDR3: TGTGCCAGCAGCCCGACACTAGCGGGGATTTACGAGCAGTACTTC. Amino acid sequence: CASSPTLAGIYEQYF.

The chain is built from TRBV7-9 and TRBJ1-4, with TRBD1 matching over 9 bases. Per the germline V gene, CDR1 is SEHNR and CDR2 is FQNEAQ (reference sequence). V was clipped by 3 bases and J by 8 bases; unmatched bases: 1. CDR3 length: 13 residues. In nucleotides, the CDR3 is TGTGCCAGCAGCTTGACAGGGGGGGAAAAACTGTTTTTT. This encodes CASSLTGGEKLFF.

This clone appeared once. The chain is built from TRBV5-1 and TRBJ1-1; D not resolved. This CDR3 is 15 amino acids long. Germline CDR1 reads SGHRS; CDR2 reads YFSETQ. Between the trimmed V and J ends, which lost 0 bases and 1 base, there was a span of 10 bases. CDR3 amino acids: CASSLAAGPNTEAFF. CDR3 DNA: TGCGCCAGCAGCTTGGCCGCCGGACCGAACACTGAAGCTTTCTTT.

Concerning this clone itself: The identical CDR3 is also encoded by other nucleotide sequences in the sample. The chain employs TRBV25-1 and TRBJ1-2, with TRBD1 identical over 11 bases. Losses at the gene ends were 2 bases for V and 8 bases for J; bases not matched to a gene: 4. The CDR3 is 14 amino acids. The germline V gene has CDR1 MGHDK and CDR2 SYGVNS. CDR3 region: CASSEPGQGGGYTF. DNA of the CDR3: TGTGCCAGCAGTGAACCGGGACAGGGGGGAGGCTACACCTTC.

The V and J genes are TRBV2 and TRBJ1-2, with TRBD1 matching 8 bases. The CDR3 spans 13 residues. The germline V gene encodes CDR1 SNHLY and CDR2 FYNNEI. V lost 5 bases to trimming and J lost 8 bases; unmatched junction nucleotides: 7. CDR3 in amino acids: CASSPDRGGGYTF. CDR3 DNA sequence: TGTGCCAGCAGTCCCGACAGGGGAGGCGGCTACACCTTC.

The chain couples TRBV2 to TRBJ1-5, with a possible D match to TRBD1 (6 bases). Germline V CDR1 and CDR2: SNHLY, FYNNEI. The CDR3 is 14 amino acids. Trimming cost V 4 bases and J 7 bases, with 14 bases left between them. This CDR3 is CASSVEQGDQPQHF. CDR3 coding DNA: TGTGCCAGCAGTGTCGAACAGGGTGACCAGCCCCAGCATTTT.

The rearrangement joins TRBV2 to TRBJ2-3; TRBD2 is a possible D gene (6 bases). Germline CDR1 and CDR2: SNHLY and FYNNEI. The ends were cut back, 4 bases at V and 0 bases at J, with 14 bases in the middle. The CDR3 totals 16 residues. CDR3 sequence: CASSVAAGSSTDTQYF. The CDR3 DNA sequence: TGTGCCAGCAGTGTGGCAGCGGGCTCTAGCACAGATACGCAGTATTTT.

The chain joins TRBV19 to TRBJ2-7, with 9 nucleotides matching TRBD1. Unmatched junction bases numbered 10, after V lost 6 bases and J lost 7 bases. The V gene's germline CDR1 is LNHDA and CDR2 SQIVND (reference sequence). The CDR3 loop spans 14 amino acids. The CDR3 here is CASSPTGGTREQYF. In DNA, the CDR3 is TGTGCCAGTAGCCCGACAGGGGGAACGAGAGAGCAGTACTTC.